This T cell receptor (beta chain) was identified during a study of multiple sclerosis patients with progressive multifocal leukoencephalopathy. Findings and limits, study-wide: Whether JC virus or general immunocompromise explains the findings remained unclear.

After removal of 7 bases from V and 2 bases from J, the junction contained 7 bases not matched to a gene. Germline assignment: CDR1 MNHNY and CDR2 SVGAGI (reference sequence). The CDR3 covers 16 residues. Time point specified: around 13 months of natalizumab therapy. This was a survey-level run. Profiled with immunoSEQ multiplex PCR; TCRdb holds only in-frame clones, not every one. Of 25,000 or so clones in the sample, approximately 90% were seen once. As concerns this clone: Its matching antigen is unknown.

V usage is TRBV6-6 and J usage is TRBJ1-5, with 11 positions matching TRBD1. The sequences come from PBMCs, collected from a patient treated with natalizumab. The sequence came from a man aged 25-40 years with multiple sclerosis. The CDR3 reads CASTGDRGVRNQPQHF. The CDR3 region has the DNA TGTGCCAGCACCGGGGACAGGGGGGTTCGCAATCAGCCCCAGCATTTT.